These 20 T cell receptor beta chains came from one sample sequenced in a study of monozygotic twins with inflammatory bowel disease. TCRdb reprocessed the 5' RACE reads and keeps a single row for each CDR3 protein, giving no DNA. This listing includes 150,000 to 200,000 distinct CDR3 sequences. Material for sequencing was blood. Receptors originate from a human donor with ulcerative colitis or Crohn's disease, or a healthy co-twin of an affected twin (not recorded which).

The V and J genes are TRBV30 and TRBJ1-2. The CDR3 covers 12 residues. Germline CDR1 is GTSNPN and CDR2 is SVGIG (reference sequence). The CDR3 reads CAWRNGNYGYTF.

The V and J genes are TRBV19 and TRBJ1-1. The CDR3 length is 12 residues. Germline loops: CDR1 LNHDA, CDR2 SQIVND (reference sequence). This CDR3 reads CASSKGDTEAFF.

The CDR3 is CASSPGTGLLAGTTDTQYF. The genes are TRBV7-8 and TRBJ2-3; lacking DNA, the TRBD2 call made by TCRdb goes unchecked. In germline, CDR1 is SGHVS, CDR2 FQNEAQ. This CDR3 spans 19 amino acids.

V is TRBV5-1 and J is TRBJ1-5; TCRdb's D gene call, TRBD1, goes unchecked for lack of DNA. The CDR3 has 15 amino acids. Germline V gene lookup returns CDR1 SGHRS and CDR2 YFSETQ. The CDR3 is CASSKGGEDFQPQHF. Supplemented by reference TRBV5-1 and TRBJ1-5, the full variable domain reads KAGVTQTPRYLIKTRGQQVTLSCSPISGHRSVSWYQQTPGQGLQFLFEYFSETQRNKGNFPGRFSGRQFSNSRSEMNVSTLELGDSALYLCASSKGGEDFQPQHFGDGTRLSIL.

CDR3 sequence reads: CATSPRRVNEQFF. The chain employs TRBV15 and TRBJ2-1; no DNA is available, so the TRBD1 call from TCRdb remains unchecked. This CDR3 comprises 13 residues. Germline V gene data show CDR1 as LNHNV and CDR2 as YYDKDF (reference sequence).

The CDR3: CASSPKNIYEQYF. The chain uses TRBV18 and TRBJ2-7. Germline-derived CDR1 and CDR2 are KGHSH and LQKENI. The CDR3 runs 13 residues.

This chain links TRBV30 with TRBJ2-5; absent DNA, TCRdb's TRBD2 call cannot be checked. This CDR3 spans 13 amino acids. Germline V lookup: CDR1 GTSNPN, CDR2 SVGIG (reference sequence). This CDR3 reads CAWRLQGEETQYF.

The chain employs TRBV15 and TRBJ2-7. From germline, CDR1 is LNHNV and CDR2 YYDKDF (reference sequence). This CDR3 spans 12 amino acids. CDR3 amino acids: CATSRDSLRQYF.

The rearrangement joins TRBV6-2 or TRBV6-3 to TRBJ2-3; TCRdb's assignment of TRBD1 cannot be checked, as there is no DNA. This CDR3 has 15 amino acids. Germline CDR1 and CDR2: MNHEY and SVGEGT. The CDR3 loop reads CASSYSISPPDTQYF.

The rearrangement joins TRBV20-1 to TRBJ2-1; there is no DNA to check the TCRdb D call of TRBD1. In germline, CDR1 is DFQATT, CDR2 SNEGSKA (reference sequence). CDR3 size: 16 residues. CDR3 residues: CSARDRARATYNEQFF.

This chain links TRBV7-9 with TRBJ2-1; as DNA is missing, the TRBD2 call by TCRdb cannot be tested. This CDR3 is built from 17 residues. Germline CDR1 SEHNR, CDR2 FQNEAQ (reference sequence). CDR3 residues: CASSPDTGTIDLNEQFF. The whole variable domain, filled in from reference TRBV7-9 and TRBJ2-1, reads DTGVSQNPRHKITKRGQNVTFRCDPISEHNRLYWYRQTLGQGPEFLTYFQNEAQLEKSRLLSDRFSAERPKGSFSTLEIQRTEQGDSAMYLCASSPDTGTIDLNEQFFGPGTRLTVL.

V is TRBV12-3 or TRBV12-4 and J is TRBJ1-1. This CDR3 contains 11 residues. The CDR3 protein is CASRLNTEAFF.

J is TRBJ1-6 and V is TRBV20-1. This CDR3 has 15 residues. Germline assignment: CDR1 DFQATT and CDR2 SNEGSKA (reference sequence). This CDR3 reads CSASGYGERNSPLHF.

This sequence joins TRBV12-3 or TRBV12-4 and TRBJ1-1; TCRdb's D call, TRBD1, is unchecked because there is no DNA. The CDR3 has 14 residues. The chain's CDR3 is CASSPDRGNTEAFF.

J is TRBJ2-3 and V is TRBV20-1. The CDR3 consists of 12 residues. CDR1 and CDR2 (germline): DFQATT, SNEGSKA (reference sequence). The CDR3 sequence: CSVPVLTDTQYF.

This sequence joins TRBV7-2 and TRBJ1-1. This CDR3 is built from 16 residues. Germline CDR1 reads SGHTA; CDR2 reads FQGNSA. CDR3 residues: CASSYHPPTRNTEAFF.

This chain connects TRBV7-9 to TRBJ1-4; the D call from TCRdb, TRBD1, cannot be confirmed without DNA. The CDR3 is 14 amino acids. CDR1 SEHNR and CDR2 FQNEAQ come from the germline V gene (reference sequence). The CDR3: CASSRGVTNEKLFF.

The V and J genes are TRBV15 and TRBJ2-7. There are 14 residues in the CDR3. Germline loops: CDR1 LNHNV, CDR2 YYDKDF (reference sequence). CDR3 region: CATSRASLTYEQYF. The full variable domain, its missing parts supplied by reference TRBV15 and TRBJ2-7, is DAMVIQNPRYQVTQFGKPVTLSCSQTLNHNVMYWYQQKSSQAPKLLFHYYDKDFNNEADTPDNFQSRRPNTSFCFLDIRSPGLGDTAMYLCATSRASLTYEQYFGPGTRLTVT.

J is TRBJ1-5 and V is TRBV30; lacking DNA, the TRBD1 call made by TCRdb goes unchecked. Germline CDR1 is GTSNPN and CDR2 is SVGIG (reference sequence). This CDR3 has 15 residues. CDR3 loop: CAWSVGTNSNQPQHF.

This chain uses TRBV25-1 with TRBJ1-4; TCRdb picks TRBD1, but there is no DNA to check that call. The CDR3 totals 18 residues. Germline V lookup: CDR1 MGHDK, CDR2 SYGVNS. The CDR3 sequence: CASSEYLPAGTGEEKLFF.